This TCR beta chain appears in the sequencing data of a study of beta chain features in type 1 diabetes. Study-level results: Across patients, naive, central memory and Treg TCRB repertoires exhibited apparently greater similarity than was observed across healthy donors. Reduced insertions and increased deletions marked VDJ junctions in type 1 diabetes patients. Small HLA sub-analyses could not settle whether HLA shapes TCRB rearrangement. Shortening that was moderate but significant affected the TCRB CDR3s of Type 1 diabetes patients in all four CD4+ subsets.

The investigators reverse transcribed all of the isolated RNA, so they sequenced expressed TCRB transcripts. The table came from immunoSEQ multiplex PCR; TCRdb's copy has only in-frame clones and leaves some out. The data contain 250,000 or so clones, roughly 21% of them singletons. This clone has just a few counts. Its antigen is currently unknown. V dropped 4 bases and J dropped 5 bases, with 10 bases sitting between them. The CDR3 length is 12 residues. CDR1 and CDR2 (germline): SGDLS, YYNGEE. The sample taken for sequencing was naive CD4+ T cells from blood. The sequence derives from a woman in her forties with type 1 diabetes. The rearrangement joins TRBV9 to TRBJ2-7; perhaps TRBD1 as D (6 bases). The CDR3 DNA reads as TGTGCCAGCAGCTCAGGGGTCCACGAGCAGTACTTC. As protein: CASSSGVHEQYF. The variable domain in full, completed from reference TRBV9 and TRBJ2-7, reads DSGVTQTPKHLITATGQRVTLRCSPRSGDLSVYWYQQSLDQGLQFLIQYYNGEERAKGNILERFSAQQFPDLHSELNLSSLELGDSALYFCASSSGVHEQYFGPGTRLTVT.